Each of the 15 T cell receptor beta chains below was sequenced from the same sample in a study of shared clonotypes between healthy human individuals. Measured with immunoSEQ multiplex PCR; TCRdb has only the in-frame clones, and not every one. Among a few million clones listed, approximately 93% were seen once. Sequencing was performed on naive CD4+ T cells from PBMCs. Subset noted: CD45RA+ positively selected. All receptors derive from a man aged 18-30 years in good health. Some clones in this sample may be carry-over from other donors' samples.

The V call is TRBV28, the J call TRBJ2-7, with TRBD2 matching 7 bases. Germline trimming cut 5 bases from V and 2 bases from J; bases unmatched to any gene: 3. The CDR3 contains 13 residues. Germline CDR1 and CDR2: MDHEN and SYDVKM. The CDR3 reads CASSTGTTYEQYF. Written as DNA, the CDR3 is TGTGCCAGCAGTACCGGGACTACCTACGAGCAGTACTTC.

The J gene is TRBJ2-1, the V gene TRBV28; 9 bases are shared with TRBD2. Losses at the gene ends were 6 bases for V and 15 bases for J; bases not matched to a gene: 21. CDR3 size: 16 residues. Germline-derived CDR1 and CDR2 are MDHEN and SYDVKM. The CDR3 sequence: CASSPATRGRAGHRFF. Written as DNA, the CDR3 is TGTGCCAGCAGCCCGGCGACCCGCGGGAGGGCCGGGCATCGGTTCTTC.

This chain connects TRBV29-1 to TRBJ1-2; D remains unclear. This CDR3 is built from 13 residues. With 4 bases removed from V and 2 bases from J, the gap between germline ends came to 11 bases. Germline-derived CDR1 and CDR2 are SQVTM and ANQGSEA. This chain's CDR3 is CSVAQLFNYGYTF. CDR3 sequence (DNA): TGCAGCGTTGCACAGTTGTTCAACTATGGCTACACCTTC. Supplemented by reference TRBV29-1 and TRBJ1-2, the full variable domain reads SAVISQKPSRDICQRGTSLTIQCQVDSQVTMMFWYRQQPGQSLTLIATANQGSEATYESGFVIDKFPISRPNLTFSTLTVSNMSPEDSSIYLCSVAQLFNYGYTFGSGTRLTVV.

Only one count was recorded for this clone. The CDR3 nucleotides are TGTGCCAGCCGGCTTGGCACAGATACGCAGTATTTT. It is translated as CASRLGTDTQYF. The rearrangement uses TRBV4-2 and TRBJ2-3; no firm D call. The CDR3 has 12 residues. Germline values: CDR1 LGHNA, CDR2 YNFKEQ. Trimming took off 8 bases at V and 1 base at J, with 7 bases between the two ends.

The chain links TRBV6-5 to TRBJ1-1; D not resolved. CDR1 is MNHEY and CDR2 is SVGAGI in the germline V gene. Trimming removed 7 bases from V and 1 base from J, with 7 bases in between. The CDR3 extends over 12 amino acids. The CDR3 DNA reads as TGTGCCAGCAACGAGGGGAACACTGAAGCTTTCTTT. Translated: CASNEGNTEAFF.

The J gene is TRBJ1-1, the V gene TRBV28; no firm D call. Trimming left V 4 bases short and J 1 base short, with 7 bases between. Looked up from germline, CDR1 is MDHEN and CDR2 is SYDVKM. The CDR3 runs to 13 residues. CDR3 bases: TGTGCCAGCAGTTCGCGACCGAACACTGAAGCTTTCTTT. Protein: CASSSRPNTEAFF.

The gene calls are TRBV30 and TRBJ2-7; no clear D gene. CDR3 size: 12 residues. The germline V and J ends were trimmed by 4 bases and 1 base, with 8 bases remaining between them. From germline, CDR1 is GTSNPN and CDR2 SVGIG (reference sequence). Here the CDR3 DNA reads TGTGCCTGGACCGACGGTTCCTACGAGCAGTACTTC. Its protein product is CAWTDGSYEQYF.

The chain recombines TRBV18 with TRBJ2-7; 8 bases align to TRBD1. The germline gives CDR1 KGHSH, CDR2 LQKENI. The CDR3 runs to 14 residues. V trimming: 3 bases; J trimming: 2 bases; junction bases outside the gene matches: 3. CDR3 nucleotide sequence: TGTGCCAGCTCACCGGGACAGGAAACCTACGAGCAGTACTTC. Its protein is CASSPGQETYEQYF.

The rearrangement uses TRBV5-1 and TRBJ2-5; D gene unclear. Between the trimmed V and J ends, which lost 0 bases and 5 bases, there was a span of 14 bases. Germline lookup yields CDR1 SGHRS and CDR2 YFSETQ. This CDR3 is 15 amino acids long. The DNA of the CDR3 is TGCGCCAGCAGCTTGGGAGTGGATCTACGGGAGACCCAGTACTTC. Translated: CASSLGVDLRETQYF.

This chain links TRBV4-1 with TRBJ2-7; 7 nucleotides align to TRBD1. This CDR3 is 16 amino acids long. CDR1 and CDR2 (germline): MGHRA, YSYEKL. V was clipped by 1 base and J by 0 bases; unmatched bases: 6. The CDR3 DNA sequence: TGCGCCAGCAGCCAAGGGGGGCCAGGGGGCTCCTACGAGCAGTACTTC. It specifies CASSQGGPGGSYEQYF.

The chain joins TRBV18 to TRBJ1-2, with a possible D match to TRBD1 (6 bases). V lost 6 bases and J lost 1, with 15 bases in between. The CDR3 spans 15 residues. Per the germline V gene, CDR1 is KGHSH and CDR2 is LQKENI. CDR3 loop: CASSLVGQINYGYTF. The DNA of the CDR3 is TGTGCCAGCTCCCTCGTGGGACAAATTAACTATGGCTACACCTTC. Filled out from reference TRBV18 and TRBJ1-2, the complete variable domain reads NAGVMQNPRHLVRRRGQEARLRCSPMKGHSHVYWYRQLPEEGLKFMVYLQKENIIDESGMPKERFSAEFPKEGPSILRIQQVVRGDSAAYFCASSLVGQINYGYTFGSGTRLTVV.

The DNA for the CDR3 is TGTGCCAGCAGCGTAGGGACCCCTAGCGGGGAGCTGTTTTTT. Amino acids: CASSVGTPSGELFF. The chain uses TRBV9 and TRBJ2-2, with D hard to call. CDR1 SGDLS and CDR2 YYNGEE come from the germline V gene. Trimming cost V 0 bases and J 7 bases, with 10 bases left between them. This CDR3 is 14 amino acids long.

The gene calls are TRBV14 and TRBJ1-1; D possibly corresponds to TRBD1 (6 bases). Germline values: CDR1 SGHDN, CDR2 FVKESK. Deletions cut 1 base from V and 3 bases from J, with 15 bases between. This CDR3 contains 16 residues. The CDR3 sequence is CASSQGRGEVYTEAFF. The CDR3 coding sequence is TGTGCCAGCAGCCAAGGGAGGGGGGAGGTGTACACTGAAGCTTTCTTT.

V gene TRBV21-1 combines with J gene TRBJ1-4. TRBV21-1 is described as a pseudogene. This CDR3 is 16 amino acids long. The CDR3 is CASSKTNEGYGEKLFF. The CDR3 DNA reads TGTGCCAGCAGCAAAACAAATGAGGGATATGGGGAAAAACTGTTTTTT.

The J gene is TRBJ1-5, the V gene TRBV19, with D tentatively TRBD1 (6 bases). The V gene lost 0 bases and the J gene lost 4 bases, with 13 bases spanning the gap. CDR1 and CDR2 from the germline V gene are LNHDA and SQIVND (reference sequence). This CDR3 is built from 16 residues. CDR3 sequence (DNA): TGTGCCAGTAGTATAGATCTTCGACAGGAGAATCAGCCCCAGCATTTT. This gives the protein CASSIDLRQENQPQHF.